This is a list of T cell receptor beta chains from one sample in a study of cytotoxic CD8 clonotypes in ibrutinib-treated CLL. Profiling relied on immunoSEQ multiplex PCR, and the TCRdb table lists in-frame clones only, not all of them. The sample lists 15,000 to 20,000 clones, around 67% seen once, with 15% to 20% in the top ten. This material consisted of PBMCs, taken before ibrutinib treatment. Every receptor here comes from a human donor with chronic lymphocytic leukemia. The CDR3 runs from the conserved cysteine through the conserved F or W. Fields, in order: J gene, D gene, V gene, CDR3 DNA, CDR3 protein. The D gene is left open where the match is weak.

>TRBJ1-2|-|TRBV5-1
TGCGCCAGCTCCCCGGGCCGGACCTATGGCTACACCTTC
CASSPGRTYGYTF
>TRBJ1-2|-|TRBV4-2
TGTGCCAGCAGCCTAACAGGGAACTATGGCTACACCTTC
CASSLTGNYGYTF
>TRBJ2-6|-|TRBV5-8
TGTGCCAGCAGCCCGGGTCCCATTAGCTCTGGGGCCAACGTCCTGACTTTC
CASSPGPISSGANVLTF
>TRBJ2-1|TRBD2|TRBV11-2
TGTGCCAGCAGCTCGAGGACTAGCGCTCCCTACAATGAGCAGTTCTTC
CASSSRTSAPYNEQFF
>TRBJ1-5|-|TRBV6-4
TGTGCCAGCCCCTTGAGGAGACGCGACTATCAGCCCCAGCATTTT
CASPLRRRDYQPQHF
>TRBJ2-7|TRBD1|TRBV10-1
TGCGCCAGCAGTGAGTGGCAGACAGGGGTGATGTACGAGCAGTACTTC
CASSEWQTGVMYEQYF
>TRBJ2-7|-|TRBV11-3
TGTGCCAGCAGCGTATACTCCTACGAGCAGTACTTC
CASSVYSYEQYF
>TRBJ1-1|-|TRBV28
TGTGCCAGCAGTTTACTAGGGGGGAGGACTGAAGCTTTCTTT
CASSLLGGRTEAFF
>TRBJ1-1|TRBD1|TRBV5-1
TGCGCCAGCAGCAAGGAGCTGACAGGGGGCCTCATGAACACTGAAGCTTTCTTT
CASSKELTGGLMNTEAFF
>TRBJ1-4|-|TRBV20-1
TGCAGTGCTTGGAGGGATGAAAAACTGTTTTTT
CSAWRDEKLFF
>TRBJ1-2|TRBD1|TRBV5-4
TGTGCCAGCAGAGCAGGGGGCGCGGACTATGGCTACACCTTC
CASRAGGADYGYTF
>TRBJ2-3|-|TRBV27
TGTGCCAGCAGGAGGGTCTCGTTCACAGATACGCAGTATTTT
CASRRVSFTDTQYF